The rows below give T cell receptor beta chains drawn from one sample of a study of shared clonotypes between healthy human individuals. TCRdb keeps only in-frame clones here, not all; method: immunoSEQ multiplex PCR. The table has 2 million to 2.5 million clones, approximately 94% seen once. The material sequenced was naive CD4+ T cells sorted from blood. These receptors all come from a man in his late teens or twenties in good health. Each CDR3 is given with its conserved first and last residue. The D gene is left open where the match is weak. The listing skips clone size in some rows; elsewhere it reads once, few, many or a size class.

j_call,d_call,clone_size,v_call,cdr3_length,cdr3_nt,cdr3_aa
TRBJ2-7,-,-,TRBV6-5,14,TGTGCCAGCAGTTACGACGGCTTAGCCTACGAGCAGTACTTC,CASSYDGLAYEQYF
TRBJ1-1,-,few,TRBV2,11,TGTGCCAGCTCAGAGAACACTGAAGCTTTCTTT,CASSENTEAFF
TRBJ2-7,-,-,TRBV10-3,15,TGTGCCATCAGTGAGTCCGCGTCTGCCTCCTACGAGCAGTACTTC,CAISESASASYEQYF
TRBJ1-2,TRBD1,-,TRBV7-6,14,TGTGCCAGCAGCCAGGGACAGGGGCCCTATGGCTACACCTTC,CASSQGQGPYGYTF
TRBJ1-4,-,-,TRBV9,13,TGTGCCAGCAGCGTAGGACTTAATGAAAAACTGTTTTTT,CASSVGLNEKLFF
TRBJ1-5,TRBD1,-,TRBV2,16,TGTGCCAGCCGAGAACAGGGGGCGAGAAGCAATCAGCCCCAGCATTTT,CASREQGARSNQPQHF
TRBJ2-7,TRBD1,-,TRBV5-1,15,TGCGCCAGCAGCCCGGGAGGGACAGGGGGCTACGAGCAGTACTTC,CASSPGGTGGYEQYF
TRBJ1-6,-,-,TRBV5-1,15,TGCGCCAGCCTCCCAGGGGCCTCCTATAATTCACCCCTCCACTTT,CASLPGASYNSPLHF
TRBJ1-5,-,few,TRBV28,15,TGTGCCAGCAACTCGGTGGGTCTGAGCAATCAGCCCCAGCATTTT,CASNSVGLSNQPQHF
TRBJ2-7,TRBD1,-,TRBV7-9,14,TGTGCCAGCAGCCCCGGGACAGCCGTCTACGAGCAGTACTTC,CASSPGTAVYEQYF
TRBJ2-2,-,-,TRBV30,15,TGTGCCTGGAGTCAGACGCAAGGTGGGGCCGGGGAGCTGTTTTTT,CAWSQTQGGAGELFF
TRBJ1-4,-,once,TRBV2,14,TGTGCCAGCTCTTTGGGGGGCCAGAATGAAAAACTGTTTTTT,CASSLGGQNEKLFF
TRBJ2-1,TRBD2,-,TRBV25-1,14,TGTGCCAGCAGTCGTGGCGGGGGGTACAATGAGCAGTTCTTC,CASSRGGGYNEQFF
TRBJ2-7,-,-,TRBV7-9,12,TGTGCCAGCAGCTTAACGGTTTTCGAGCAGTACTTC,CASSLTVFEQYF
TRBJ2-7,TRBD1,-,TRBV2,15,TGTGCCAGCAGTGCATGGACAGGGCTAACCTACGAGCAGTACTTC,CASSAWTGLTYEQYF
TRBJ1-4,-,-,TRBV5-1,17,TGCGCCAGCAGTTCAGGACAGTTCTCTACAACTAATGAAAAACTGTTTTTT,CASSSGQFSTTNEKLFF
TRBJ2-5,-,-,TRBV6-5,13,TGTGCCACTGGACGGGCCTCGGGGGAGACCCAGTACTTC,CATGRASGETQYF
TRBJ2-2,-,-,TRBV10-1,15,TGCGCCAGCAGTGAGTCGAAGTCGAACACCGGGGAGCTGTTTTTT,CASSESKSNTGELFF
TRBJ2-3,TRBD2,-,TRBV4-2,18,TGTGCCAGCAGCCTCACCGGGACTAGCGGGGGGGCGGCAGATACGCAGTATTTT,CASSLTGTSGGAADTQYF
TRBJ1-2,-,-,TRBV9,14,TGTGCCAGCAGCCCTCCGACGGGGACCTATGGCTACACCTTC,CASSPPTGTYGYTF
TRBJ1-4,-,once,TRBV7-8,15,TGTGCCAGCAGCTTAGTCGAGGGCAGTAATGAAAAACTGTTTTTT,CASSLVEGSNEKLFF
TRBJ1-1,-,once,TRBV29-1,13,TGCAGCGCCGAAAGGGGATCGGCCACTGAAGCTTTCTTT,CSAERGSATEAFF
TRBJ2-2,-,-,TRBV30,13,TGTGCCTGGATGTACGGGAACACCGGGGAGCTGTTTTTT,CAWMYGNTGELFF
TRBJ2-3,-,-,TRBV19,16,TGTGCCAGTAGTATAGTCGGATTCCGAAGCACAGATACGCAGTATTTT,CASSIVGFRSTDTQYF
TRBJ1-1,TRBD1,once,TRBV5-1,15,TGCGCCAGCAGGCCCGGGACAGGGGTGATCGCTGAAGCTTTCTTT,CASRPGTGVIAEAFF
TRBJ2-2,-,-,TRBV11-3,14,TGTGCCAGCAGCTTAGAGGTAGACACCGGGGAGCTGTTTTTT,CASSLEVDTGELFF
TRBJ1-3,TRBD1,once,TRBV25-1,16,TGTGCCAGCAGTGATGCAGGGACAGGGGCTGGAAACACCATATATTTT,CASSDAGTGAGNTIYF
TRBJ2-7,-,-,TRBV28,17,TGTGCCAGCAGCGGGGGTCCCTTTTCCGGGTACTCCTACGAGCAGTACTTC,CASSGGPFSGYSYEQYF
TRBJ1-1,-,-,TRBV6-5,11,TGTGCCAGCAGTCATCAGGGGAAGGGGTTCTTT,CASSHQGKGFF
TRBJ1-4,TRBD1,once,TRBV19,13,TGTGCCAGTAGGCGGACAGGGTCCGAAAAACTGTTTTTT,CASRRTGSEKLFF
TRBJ2-7,TRBD2,-,TRBV30,17,TGTGCCTGGAGCGCCACCCGGACTAGCGGGACCAACTACGAGCAGTACTTC,CAWSATRTSGTNYEQYF
TRBJ2-7,-,-,TRBV10-3,15,TGTGCCATCAGTGAGTCCGGGACGAGCTCCTACGAGCAGTACTTC,CAISESGTSSYEQYF
TRBJ2-1,TRBD2,-,TRBV20-1,10,TGCAGTGCTACAGCGGGGGGGCAGTTCTTC,CSATAGGQFF
TRBJ2-7,-,-,TRBV6-6,14,TGTGCCAGCAGGAACCTCTTGGGAAGCCCAGAGCAGTACTTC,CASRNLLGSPEQYF
TRBJ2-1,TRBD2,-,TRBV10-3,17,TGTGCCATCAGTGCTTCGTCGACTAGCGGGAGGACCAATGAGCAGTTCTTC,CAISASSTSGRTNEQFF
TRBJ2-5,-,-,TRBV9,11,TGTGCCAGCAGCAACCAAGAGACCCAGTACTTC,CASSNQETQYF
TRBJ1-2,-,-,TRBV9,14,TGTGCCAGCAGCGTAGGGCCGGATTCGGATGGCTACACCTTC,CASSVGPDSDGYTF
TRBJ1-4,-,-,TRBV6-5,14,TGTGCCAGCAGTTCCCACGGGCGAGATGAAAAACTGTTTTTT,CASSSHGRDEKLFF
TRBJ2-1,TRBD2,-,TRBV2,14,TGTGCCACCCTGAGCGGGGGCTCCTACAATGAGCAGTTCTTC,CATLSGGSYNEQFF
TRBJ1-2,-,-,TRBV19,13,TGTGCCAGTAGTATAGATGCGAACTATGGCTACACCTTC,CASSIDANYGYTF
TRBJ2-6,-,-,TRBV9,14,TGTGCCAGCAGCGGTTTCGGCACACCATCCGTCCTGACTTTC,CASSGFGTPSVLTF
TRBJ1-5,-,-,TRBV6-1,14,TGTGCCAGCTCCCCCTCAAGATTCAATCAGCCCCAGCATTTT,CASSPSRFNQPQHF
TRBJ1-5,TRBD1,few,TRBV4-1,15,TGCGCCAGCAGCCAGGGAGACAGGGCAAATCAGCCCCAGCATTTT,CASSQGDRANQPQHF
TRBJ2-1,-,-,TRBV5-1,16,TGCGCCAGCAGCTTGGACGGACAGACCTCCTACAATGAGCAGTTCTTC,CASSLDGQTSYNEQFF
TRBJ1-1,TRBD1,-,TRBV5-8,15,TGTGCCAGCAGCAGGAGACAGGGGGCAGGCACTGAAGCTTTCTTT,CASSRRQGAGTEAFF
TRBJ2-7,TRBD1,-,TRBV5-1,14,TGCGCCAGCAGCAGCCTAGGACAGGCAGGAGAGCAGTACTTC,CASSSLGQAGEQYF
TRBJ2-2,-,-,TRBV6-5,16,TGTGCCAGCAGTTACCCGGACCTGGACGACACCGGGGAGCTGTTTTTT,CASSYPDLDDTGELFF
TRBJ2-7,TRBD1,once,TRBV6-5,15,TGTGCCAGCAGCTCCGGGACAGGCACCATATACGAGCAGTACTTC,CASSSGTGTIYEQYF
TRBJ2-7,-,-,TRBV7-8,17,TGTGCCAGCAGCTCCACGAGAACAGGGAAGGGGACCTACGAGCAGTACTTC,CASSSTRTGKGTYEQYF
TRBJ1-2,-,once,TRBV2,13,TGTGCCAGCAGTGAAGAGGGTACCTATGGCTACACCTTC,CASSEEGTYGYTF
TRBJ1-5,-,once,TRBV19,13,TGTGCCACTGACCAGGGGAGCAATCAGCCCCAGCATTTT,CATDQGSNQPQHF
TRBJ2-5,-,-,TRBV6-1,13,TGTGCCAGCAGGTCTTCAGGGGCCCCAACCCAGTACTTC,CASRSSGAPTQYF